This T cell receptor beta chain was sequenced during a study of blood T cell repertoires in COVID-19. Across the whole study: Samples taken during acute and convalescent COVID-19 were collected in the United States, Italy and Spain. Sources were T cells, B-cell-depleted T cells, or PBMCs; the material itself was cDNA or gDNA.

Original handling: Counts of nucleated cells, estimated from reference gene primer amplification, were obtained. Some clones are missing from TCRdb's copy, which holds only in-frame ones; the method was immunoSEQ multiplex PCR. V, J and clone size reflect that table, while D and trimming were determined from the DNA. This sample has 130,000 to 150,000 clones, with 65% to 90% found just once. The CDR3 sequence is 14 residues long. Trimming left V 2 bases short and J 2 bases short, with 10 bases between. The germline CDR1 and CDR2 sequences are MNHEY and SMNVEV (reference sequence). V usage is TRBV27 and J usage is TRBJ2-7; possible D gene TRBD1, 6 bases. The sample was peripheral blood. The TCR originated in a man in his fifties or sixties with active or convalescent COVID-19. CDR3 in DNA: TGTGCCAGCAGTTTAGGATACAGGGCCTACGAGCAGTACTTC. Translation: CASSLGYRAYEQYF.